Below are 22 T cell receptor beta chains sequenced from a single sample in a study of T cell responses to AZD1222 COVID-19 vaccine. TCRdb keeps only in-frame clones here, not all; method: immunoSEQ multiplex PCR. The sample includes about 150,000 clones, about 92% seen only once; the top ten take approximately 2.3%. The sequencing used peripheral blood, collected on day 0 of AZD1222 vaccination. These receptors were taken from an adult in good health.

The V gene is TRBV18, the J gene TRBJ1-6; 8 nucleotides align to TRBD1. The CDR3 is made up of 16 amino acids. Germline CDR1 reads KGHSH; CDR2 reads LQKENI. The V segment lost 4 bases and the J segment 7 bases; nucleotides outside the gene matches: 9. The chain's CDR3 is CASSLGQGARNSPLHF. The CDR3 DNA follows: TGTGCCAGCTCACTTGGGCAGGGGGCTAGGAATTCACCCCTCCACTTT.

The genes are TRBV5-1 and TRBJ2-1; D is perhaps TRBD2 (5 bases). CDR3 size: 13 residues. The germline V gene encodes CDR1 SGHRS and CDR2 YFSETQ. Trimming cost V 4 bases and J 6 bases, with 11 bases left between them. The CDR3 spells CASSLEGFNEQFF. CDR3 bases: TGCGCCAGCAGCCTCGAGGGTTTCAATGAGCAGTTCTTC.

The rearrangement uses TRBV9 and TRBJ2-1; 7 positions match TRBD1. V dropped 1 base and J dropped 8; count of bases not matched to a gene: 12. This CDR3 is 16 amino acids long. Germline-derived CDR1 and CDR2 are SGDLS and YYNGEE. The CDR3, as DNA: TGTGCCAGCAGCGTATCTCTACAGGGGTGGCTGCATGAGCAGTTCTTC. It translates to CASSVSLQGWLHEQFF.

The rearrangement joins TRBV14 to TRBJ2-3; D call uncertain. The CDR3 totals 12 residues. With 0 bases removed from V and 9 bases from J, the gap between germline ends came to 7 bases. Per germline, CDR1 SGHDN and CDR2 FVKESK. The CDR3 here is CASSQDRGTQYF. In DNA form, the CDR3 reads TGTGCCAGCAGCCAAGACCGCGGCACGCAGTATTTT.

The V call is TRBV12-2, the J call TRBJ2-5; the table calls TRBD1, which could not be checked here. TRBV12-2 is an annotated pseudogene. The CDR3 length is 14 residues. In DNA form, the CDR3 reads TGTGCAAGTCGCTTAGAAGGGGCCCTAGAGACCCAGTACTTC. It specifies CASRLEGALETQYF.

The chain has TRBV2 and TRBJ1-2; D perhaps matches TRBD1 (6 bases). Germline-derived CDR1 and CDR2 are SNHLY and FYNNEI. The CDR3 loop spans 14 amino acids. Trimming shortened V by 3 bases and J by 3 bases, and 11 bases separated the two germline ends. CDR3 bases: TGTGCCAGCAGTGATAGGGGGGCCGACTATGGCTACACCTTC. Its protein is CASSDRGADYGYTF.

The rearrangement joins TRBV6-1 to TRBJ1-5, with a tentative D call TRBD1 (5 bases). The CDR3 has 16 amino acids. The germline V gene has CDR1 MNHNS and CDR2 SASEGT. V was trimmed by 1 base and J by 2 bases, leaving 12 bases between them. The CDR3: CASSEVMGGGNQPQHF. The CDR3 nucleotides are TGTGCCAGCAGTGAAGTTATGGGGGGTGGCAATCAGCCCCAGCATTTT.

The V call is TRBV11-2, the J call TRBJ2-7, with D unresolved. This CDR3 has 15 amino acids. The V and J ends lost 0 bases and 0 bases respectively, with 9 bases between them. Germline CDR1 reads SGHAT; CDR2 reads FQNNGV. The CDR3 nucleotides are TGTGCCAGCAGCTTAGATATACAGAGCTCCTACGAGCAGTACTTC. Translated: CASSLDIQSSYEQYF.

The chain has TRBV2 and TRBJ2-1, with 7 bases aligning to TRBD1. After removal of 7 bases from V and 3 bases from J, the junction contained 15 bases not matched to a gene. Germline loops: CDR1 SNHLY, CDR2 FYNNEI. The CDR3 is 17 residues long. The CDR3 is CASMDRTRNTLYNEQFF. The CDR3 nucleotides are TGTGCCAGCATGGACAGGACACGGAACACCCTCTACAATGAGCAGTTCTTC.

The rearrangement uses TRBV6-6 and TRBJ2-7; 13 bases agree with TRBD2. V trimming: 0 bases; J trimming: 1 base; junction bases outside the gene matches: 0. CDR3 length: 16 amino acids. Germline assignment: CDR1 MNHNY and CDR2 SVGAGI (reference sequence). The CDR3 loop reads CASSYSGLAGSYEQYF. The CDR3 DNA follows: TGTGCCAGCAGTTACTCGGGACTAGCGGGGTCCTACGAGCAGTACTTC.

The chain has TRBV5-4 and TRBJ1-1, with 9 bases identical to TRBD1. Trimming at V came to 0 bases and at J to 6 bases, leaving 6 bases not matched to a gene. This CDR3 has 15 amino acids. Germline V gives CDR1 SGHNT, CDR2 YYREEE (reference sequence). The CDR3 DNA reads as TGTGCCAGCAGCTTGGACCTTACAGGGGGCCCTGAAGCTTTCTTT. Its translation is CASSLDLTGGPEAFF. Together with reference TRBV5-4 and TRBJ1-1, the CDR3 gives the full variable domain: ETGVTQSPTHLIKTRGQQVTLRCSSQSGHNTVSWYQQALGQGPQFIFQYYREEENGRGNFPPRFSGLQFPNYSSELNVNALELDDSALYLCASSLDLTGGPEAFFGQGTRLTVV.

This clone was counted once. Written as DNA, the CDR3 is TGTGCCATCAGTGCGGTGTGGGCGGGCGAGCAGTACTTC. Protein: CAISAVWAGEQYF. The J gene is TRBJ2-7, the V gene TRBV10-3, with D perhaps matching TRBD2 (5 bases). The CDR3 is 13 amino acids. The V end was cut by 4 bases, the J end by 6 bases, with 13 bases between. The germline CDR1 and CDR2 sequences are ENHRY and SYGVKD.

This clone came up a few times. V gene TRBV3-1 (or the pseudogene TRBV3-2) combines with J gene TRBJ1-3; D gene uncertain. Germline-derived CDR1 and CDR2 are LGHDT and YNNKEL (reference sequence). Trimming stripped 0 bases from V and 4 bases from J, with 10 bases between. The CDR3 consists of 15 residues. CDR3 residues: CASSQDVSRGNTIYF. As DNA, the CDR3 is TGTGCCAGCAGCCAAGATGTCTCAAGAGGAAACACCATATATTTT.

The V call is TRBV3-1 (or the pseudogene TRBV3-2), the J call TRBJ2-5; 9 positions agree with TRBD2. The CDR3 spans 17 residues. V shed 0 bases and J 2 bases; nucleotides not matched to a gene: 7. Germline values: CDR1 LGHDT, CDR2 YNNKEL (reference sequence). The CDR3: CASSQDLGAGGQETQYF. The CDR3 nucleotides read TGTGCCAGCAGCCAAGATCTAGGGGCGGGGGGGCAAGAGACCCAGTACTTC.

CDR3 bases: TGTGCCAGCAGCGTAGCTACAGTAATTAACTATGGCTACACCTTC. The encoded protein is CASSVATVINYGYTF. V and J are TRBV9 and TRBJ1-2; D is unresolved. In germline, CDR1 is SGDLS, CDR2 YYNGEE. The CDR3 consists of 15 residues. Trimming took 0 bases from V and 1 from J, leaving 10 bases between them. The full variable domain, completed using reference TRBV9 and TRBJ1-2, is DSGVTQTPKHLITATGQRVTLRCSPRSGDLSVYWYQQSLDQGLQFLIQYYNGEERAKGNILERFSAQQFPDLHSELNLSSLELGDSALYFCASSVATVINYGYTFGSGTRLTVV.

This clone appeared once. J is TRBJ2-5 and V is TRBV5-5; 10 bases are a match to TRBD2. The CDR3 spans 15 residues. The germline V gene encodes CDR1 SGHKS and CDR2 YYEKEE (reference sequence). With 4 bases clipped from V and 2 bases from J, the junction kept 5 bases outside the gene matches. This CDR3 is CASSRTSGEQETQYF. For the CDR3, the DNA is TGTGCCAGCAGCAGAACTAGCGGGGAACAAGAGACCCAGTACTTC.

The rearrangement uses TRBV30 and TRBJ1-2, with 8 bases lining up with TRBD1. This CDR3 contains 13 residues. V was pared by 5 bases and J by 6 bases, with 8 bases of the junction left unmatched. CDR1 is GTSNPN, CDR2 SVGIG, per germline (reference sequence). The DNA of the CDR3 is TGTGCCTGGGACAGGGGATCCCCAGATGGCTACACCTTC. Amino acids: CAWDRGSPDGYTF.

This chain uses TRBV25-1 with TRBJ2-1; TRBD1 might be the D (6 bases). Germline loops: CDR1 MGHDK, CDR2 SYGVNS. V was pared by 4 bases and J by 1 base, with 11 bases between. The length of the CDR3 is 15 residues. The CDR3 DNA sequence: TGTGCCAGCAGTGTAATCAGGGGATCCTACAATGAGCAGTTCTTC. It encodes CASSVIRGSYNEQFF.

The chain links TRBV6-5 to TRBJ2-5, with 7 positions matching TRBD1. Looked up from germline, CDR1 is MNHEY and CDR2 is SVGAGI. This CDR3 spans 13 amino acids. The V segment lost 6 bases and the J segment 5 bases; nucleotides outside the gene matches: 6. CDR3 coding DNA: TGTGCCAGCAGCCGACAGGGCCGGGAGACCCAGTACTTC. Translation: CASSRQGRETQYF.

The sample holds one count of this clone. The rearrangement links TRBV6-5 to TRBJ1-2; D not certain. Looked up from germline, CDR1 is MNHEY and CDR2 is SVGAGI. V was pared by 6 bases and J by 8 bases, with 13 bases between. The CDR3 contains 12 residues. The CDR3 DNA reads TGTGCCAGCAGCACCCCCGGCGGCGGCTACACCTTC. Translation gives CASSTPGGGYTF.

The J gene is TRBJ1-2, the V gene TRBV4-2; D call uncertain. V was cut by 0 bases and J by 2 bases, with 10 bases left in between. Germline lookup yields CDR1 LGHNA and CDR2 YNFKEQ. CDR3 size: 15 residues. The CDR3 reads CASSQDRSGNYGYTF. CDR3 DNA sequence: TGTGCCAGCAGCCAAGATCGATCGGGGAACTATGGCTACACCTTC.

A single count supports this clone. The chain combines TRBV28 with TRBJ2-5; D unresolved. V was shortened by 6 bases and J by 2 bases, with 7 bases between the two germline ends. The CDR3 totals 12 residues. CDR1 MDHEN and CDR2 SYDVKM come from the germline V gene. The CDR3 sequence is CASSPGQETQYF. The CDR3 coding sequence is TGTGCCAGCAGCCCCGGGCAAGAGACCCAGTACTTC.